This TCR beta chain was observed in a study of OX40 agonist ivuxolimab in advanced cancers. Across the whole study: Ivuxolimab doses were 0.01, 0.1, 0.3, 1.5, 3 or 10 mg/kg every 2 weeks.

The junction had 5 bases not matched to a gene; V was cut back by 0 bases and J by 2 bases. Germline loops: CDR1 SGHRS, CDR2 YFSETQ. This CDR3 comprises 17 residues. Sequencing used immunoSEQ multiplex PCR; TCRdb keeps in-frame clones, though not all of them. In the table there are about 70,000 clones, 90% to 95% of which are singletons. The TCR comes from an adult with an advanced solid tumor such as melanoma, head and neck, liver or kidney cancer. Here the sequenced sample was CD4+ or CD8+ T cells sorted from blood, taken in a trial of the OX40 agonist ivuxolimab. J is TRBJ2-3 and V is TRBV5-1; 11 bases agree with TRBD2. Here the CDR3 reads CASSLVGLAELTDTQYF. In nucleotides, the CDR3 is TGCGCCAGCAGCTTGGTGGGACTAGCGGAACTCACAGATACGCAGTATTTT.